This TCR beta chain was sequenced in a study of shared clonotypes between healthy human individuals (dated by TCRdb to 2019 to 2021). At the level of the whole study: The cohort comprised two women and three men aged 18 to 49 years. Blood TCR repertoires of about five healthy adults were deeply sequenced to estimate repertoire size and the extent of clonotype sharing between individuals. Libraries were prepared and TCR repertoires were sequenced by different laboratories using diverse techniques, in order to increase sequencing depth and limit assay-specific biases. Each donor's leukapheresis produced roughly between roughly 0.94 and 9.5 billion PBMCs. For each donor, CD4 naive and CD4 memory were each given three plates, CD8 naive was given two plates, and CD8 memory was given one plate.

Unmatched junction bases come to 7, with V trimmed by 4 bases and J by 8 bases. Taken from the germline V gene, the CDR1 and CDR2 loops are SGHRS and YFSETQ. The CDR3 goes from the cysteine to the phenylalanine over 14 residues. Only the CDR3 region is kept as DNA, spanning 42 bases read in frame from base 1. Using the deep immunoSEQ assay, multiplex PCR amplified TCR CDR3 regions from genomic DNA. Extracted genomic DNA from each cell subset was spread evenly across all wells of several immunoSEQ 96-well plates, with each plate serving as a replicate. For sorted subsets, each replicate PCR was loaded with about 0.2 ug genomic DNA, equivalent to approximately 33,000 T cell genomes. Purified libraries were quantified with a Qubit 3.0 fluorometer, sized on a Bioanalyzer 2100, and re-quantified with the KAPA Library Quantification kit. A separate single-read 150-cycle Illumina NextSeq 550 flow cell was used to sequence each immunoSEQ 96-well plate. The study's own analysis went as follows. Because only junctional sequences without quality scores were contained in the immunoSEQ output, filtering matching that applied to full-length reads could not be performed. To assign V/J genes and CDR3, sequences were annotated against IMGT germline references using PyIR, a Python wrapper for IgBLAST v1.9. Reads were filtered out if the reads had weak V/J assignments (E-value above 1e-6), no CDR3, stop codons, out-of-frame junctions, or ambiguous translated residues. A V3J clonotype was defined by an identical inferred V gene, J gene, and CDR3 amino acid sequence. The percentage overlap between two repertoires was calculated by dividing the number of shared unique clonotypes by the size of the smaller repertoire. Three approaches were used to assess repertoire richness: RTK rarefaction, the Chao1 estimator, and Recon v2.1 estimates of unobserved clonotypes. Generation probabilities were computed with OLGA for all TCRbeta clonotypes obtained by the gDNA method from a few donors. The immuneACCESS repertoire file appears here via TCRdb, limited to in-frame rearrangements. These files lack a portion of the clones; in checked studies, under half of the deficit traces to unresolved V genes, and the cause of the others is not known. V and J calls and clone size are as listed in that table; D and trimming were resolved from the DNA. A total of about 2.3 million clones appear in this sample, just under 95% of them only once. In total, the top ten clones hold roughly 0.34% of the sample.

Donors were healthy HIV-negative adults with no recently reported acute infections or vaccinations. Only Caucasian adults living in Nashville, Tennessee, USA were represented among the donors. CD4+ T cells were enriched through magnetic negative selection, after which naive cells were positively selected on CD45RA and the remaining negative fraction served as the memory subset. Blood was collected by leukapheresis, and PBMCs were isolated by Ficoll-Histopaque density gradient centrifugation and then cryopreserved in liquid nitrogen vapor phase. Analytical flow cytometry was used to check the purity and quantity of every magnetically sorted T cell population. Genomic DNA was isolated from each sorted fraction and quantified by UV absorbance on a Nanodrop 2000c. General conclusions and limits of the study: Incomplete sequencing was indicated by rarefaction of sorted-subset datasets, despite the large sequencing depth. Approximately 5% of naive CD4, more than 3% of naive CD8, approximately 2.2% of memory CD4, and less than 0.45% of memory CD8 clonotypes were shared across several donors. Naive subsets generally had larger estimated clonotype richness than memory subsets did. Compared with non-shared clonotypes, the clonotypes found in all four sorted-subset donors had higher generation probabilities. Sampling was restricted to blood, and TCR repertoires in tissues likely differ from the TCR repertoires found in blood. Based on pairwise subsampling, the degree of clonotype sharing among donors was expected to be affected by sequencing depth. The small number of donors limited the genetic and exposure-history diversity represented.

Notes on this clone: Its antigen remains undetermined. Base qualities are not provided; no much larger clone lies one nucleotide away. Distinct nucleotide sequences in the sample also encode this CDR3.

The sequencing input was naive CD4+ T cells from PBMCs. The label giving this sample's cell subset or site can be read as: CD45RA+ positively selected. The receptor was derived from a man between 18 and 29 years old in good health. Some clones in this sample may be carry-over from other donors' samples. The rearrangement combines TRBV5-1 with TRBJ2-2, and 8 junction bases match TRBD1. The CDR3 region: CASSPDRAGGELFF. At the DNA level, the sequence is TGCGCCAGCAGCCCGGACAGGGCCGGAGGGGAGCTGTTTTTT.